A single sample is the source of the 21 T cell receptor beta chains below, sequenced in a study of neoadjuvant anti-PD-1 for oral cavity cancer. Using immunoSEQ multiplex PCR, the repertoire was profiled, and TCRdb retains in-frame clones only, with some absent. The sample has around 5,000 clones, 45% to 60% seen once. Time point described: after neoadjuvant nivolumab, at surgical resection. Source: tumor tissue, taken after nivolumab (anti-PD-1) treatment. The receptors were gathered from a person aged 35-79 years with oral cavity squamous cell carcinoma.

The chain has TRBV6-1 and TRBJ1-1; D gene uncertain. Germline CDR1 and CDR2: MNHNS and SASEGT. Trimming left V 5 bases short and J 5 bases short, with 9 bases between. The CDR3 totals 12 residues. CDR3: CASSYLGTEAFF. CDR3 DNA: TGTGCCAGCAGTTATCTCGGGACTGAAGCTTTCTTT.

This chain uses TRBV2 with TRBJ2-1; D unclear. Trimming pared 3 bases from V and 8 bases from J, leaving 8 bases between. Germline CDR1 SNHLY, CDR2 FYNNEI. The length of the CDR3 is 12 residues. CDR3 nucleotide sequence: TGTGCCAGCAGTGAGGGTGGCCATGAGCAGTTCTTC. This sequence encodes CASSEGGHEQFF.

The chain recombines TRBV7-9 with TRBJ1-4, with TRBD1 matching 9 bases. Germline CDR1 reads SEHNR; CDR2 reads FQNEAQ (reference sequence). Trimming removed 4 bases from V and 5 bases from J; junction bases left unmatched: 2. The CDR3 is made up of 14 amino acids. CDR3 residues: CASSSTGGNEKLFF. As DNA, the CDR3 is TGTGCCAGCAGCTCGACAGGGGGAAATGAAAAACTGTTTTTT.

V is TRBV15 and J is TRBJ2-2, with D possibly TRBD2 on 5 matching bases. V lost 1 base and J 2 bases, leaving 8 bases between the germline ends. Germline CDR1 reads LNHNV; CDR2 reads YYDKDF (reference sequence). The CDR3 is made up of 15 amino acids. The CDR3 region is CATSRGRYNTGELFF. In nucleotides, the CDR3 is TGTGCCACCAGCAGAGGGAGGTATAACACCGGGGAGCTGTTTTTT.

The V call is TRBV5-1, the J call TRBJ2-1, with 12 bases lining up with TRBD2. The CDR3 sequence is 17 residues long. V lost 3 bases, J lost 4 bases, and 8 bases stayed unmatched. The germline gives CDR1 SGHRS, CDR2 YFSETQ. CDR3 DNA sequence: TGCGCCAGCAGCTGGGGGTTGACTAGCGGGGGTTACAATGAGCAGTTCTTC. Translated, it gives CASSWGLTSGGYNEQFF.

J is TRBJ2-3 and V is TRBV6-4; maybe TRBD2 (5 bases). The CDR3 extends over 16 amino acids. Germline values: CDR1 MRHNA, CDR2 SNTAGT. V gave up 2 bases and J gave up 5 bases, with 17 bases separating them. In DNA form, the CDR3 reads TGTGCCAGCAGTGACCTAGAGCGGCTACGGGAAGATACGCAGTATTTT. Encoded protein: CASSDLERLREDTQYF.

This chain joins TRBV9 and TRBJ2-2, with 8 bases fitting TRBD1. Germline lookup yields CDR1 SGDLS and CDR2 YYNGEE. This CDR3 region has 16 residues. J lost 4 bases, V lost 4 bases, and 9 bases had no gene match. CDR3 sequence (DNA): TGTGCCAGCAGCTATTATCAGGGGGCGAGCACCGGGGAGCTGTTTTTT. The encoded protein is CASSYYQGASTGELFF. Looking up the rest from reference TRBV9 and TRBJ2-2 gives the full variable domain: DSGVTQTPKHLITATGQRVTLRCSPRSGDLSVYWYQQSLDQGLQFLIQYYNGEERAKGNILERFSAQQFPDLHSELNLSSLELGDSALYFCASSYYQGASTGELFFGEGSRLTVL.

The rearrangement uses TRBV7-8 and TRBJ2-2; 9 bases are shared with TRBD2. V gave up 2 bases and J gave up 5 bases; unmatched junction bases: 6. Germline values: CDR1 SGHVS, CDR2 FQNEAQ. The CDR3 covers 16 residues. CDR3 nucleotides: TGTGCCAGCAGCTTATTAGCGGGGGCCGTTACCGGGGAGCTGTTTTTT. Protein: CASSLLAGAVTGELFF.

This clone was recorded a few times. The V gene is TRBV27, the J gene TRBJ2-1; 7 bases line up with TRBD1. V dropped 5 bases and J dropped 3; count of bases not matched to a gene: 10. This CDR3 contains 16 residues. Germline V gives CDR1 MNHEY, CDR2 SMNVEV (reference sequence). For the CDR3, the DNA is TGTGCCAGCAGTCCCCCCGACAGGGCCTACTACAATGAGCAGTTCTTC. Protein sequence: CASSPPDRAYYNEQFF.

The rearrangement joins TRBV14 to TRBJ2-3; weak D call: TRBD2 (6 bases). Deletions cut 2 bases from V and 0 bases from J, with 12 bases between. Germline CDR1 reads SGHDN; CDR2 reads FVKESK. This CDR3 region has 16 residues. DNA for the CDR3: TGTGCCAGCAGCCAAATGGCTAGCGCTAGCACAGATACGCAGTATTTT. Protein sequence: CASSQMASASTDTQYF.

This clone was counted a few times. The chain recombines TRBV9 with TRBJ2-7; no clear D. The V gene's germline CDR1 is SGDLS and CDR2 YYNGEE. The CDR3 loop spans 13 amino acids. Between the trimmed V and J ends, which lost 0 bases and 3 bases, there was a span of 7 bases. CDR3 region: CASSVGKDYEQYF. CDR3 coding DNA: TGTGCCAGCAGCGTAGGCAAAGACTACGAGCAGTACTTC.

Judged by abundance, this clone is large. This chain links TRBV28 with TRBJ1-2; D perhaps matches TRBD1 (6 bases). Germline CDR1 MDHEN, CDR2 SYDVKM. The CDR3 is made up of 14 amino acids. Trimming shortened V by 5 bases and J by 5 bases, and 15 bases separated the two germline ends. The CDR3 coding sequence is TGTGCCAGCAGTCCCAGCGCGGGGGCATATGGCTACACCTTC. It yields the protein CASSPSAGAYGYTF.

The CDR3 coding sequence is TGTGCCAGCAGCCAGCTCCGCGGGAGCTCCCTGGTAGGGGAAAAACTGTTTTTT. Its translation: CASSQLRGSSLVGEKLFF. The chain is built from TRBV14 and TRBJ1-4; D call uncertain. Germline V gene lookup returns CDR1 SGHDN and CDR2 FVKESK. There are 18 residues in the CDR3. V lost 3 bases to trimming and J lost 8 bases, with 25 bases between them.

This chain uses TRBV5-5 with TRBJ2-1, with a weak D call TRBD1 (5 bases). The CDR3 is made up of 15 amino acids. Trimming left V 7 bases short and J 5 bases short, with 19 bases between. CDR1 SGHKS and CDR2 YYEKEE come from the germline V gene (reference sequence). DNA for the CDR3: TGTGCCAGCGTGGGGCTATCCCGGGCAGACAATGAGCAGTTCTTC. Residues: CASVGLSRADNEQFF.

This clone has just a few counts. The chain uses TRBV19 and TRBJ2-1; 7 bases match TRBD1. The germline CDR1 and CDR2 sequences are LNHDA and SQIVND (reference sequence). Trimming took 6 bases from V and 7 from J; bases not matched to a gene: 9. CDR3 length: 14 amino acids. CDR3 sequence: CASRPSGGYNEQFF. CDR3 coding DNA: TGTGCCAGTAGGCCGTCAGGGGGTTATAATGAGCAGTTCTTC.

Here the CDR3 DNA reads TGCGCCAGCAGCTTCACAGGGGGCGCGAACGGGGAGCTGTTTTTT. It is translated as CASSFTGGANGELFF. The chain links TRBV5-1 to TRBJ2-2, with 9 bases lining up with TRBD1. The V gene end was trimmed by 2 bases and the J gene end by 7 bases; junction bases not matched to a gene: 6. The CDR3 runs 15 residues. In germline, CDR1 is SGHRS, CDR2 YFSETQ. The complete variable domain, with remaining parts taken from reference TRBV5-1 and TRBJ2-2, reads KAGVTQTPRYLIKTRGQQVTLSCSPISGHRSVSWYQQTPGQGLQFLFEYFSETQRNKGNFPGRFSGRQFSNSRSEMNVSTLELGDSALYLCASSFTGGANGELFFGEGSRLTVL.

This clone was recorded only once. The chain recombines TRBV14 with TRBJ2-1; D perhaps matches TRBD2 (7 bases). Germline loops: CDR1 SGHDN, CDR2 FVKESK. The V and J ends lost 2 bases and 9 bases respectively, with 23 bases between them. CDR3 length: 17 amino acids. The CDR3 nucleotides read TGTGCCAGCAGCCAACGGGAATTACGGGACACGGGGGGTGAGCAGTTCTTC. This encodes CASSQRELRDTGGEQFF.

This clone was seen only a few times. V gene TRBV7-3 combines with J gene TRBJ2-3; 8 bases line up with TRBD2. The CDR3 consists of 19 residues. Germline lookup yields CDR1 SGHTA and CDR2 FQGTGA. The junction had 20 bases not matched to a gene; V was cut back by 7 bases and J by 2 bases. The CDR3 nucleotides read TGTGCCAGCATCCACCCCCCCAGCGGGAGAAGGTCTGACACAGATACGCAGTATTTT. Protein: CASIHPPSGRRSDTDTQYF.

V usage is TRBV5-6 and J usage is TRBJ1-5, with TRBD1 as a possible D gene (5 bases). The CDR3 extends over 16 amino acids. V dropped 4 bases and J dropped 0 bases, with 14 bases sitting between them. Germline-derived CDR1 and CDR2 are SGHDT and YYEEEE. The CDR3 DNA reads TGTGCCAGCAGCCTCCAGGGTCCTGGTAGCAATCAGCCCCAGCATTTT. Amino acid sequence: CASSLQGPGSNQPQHF.

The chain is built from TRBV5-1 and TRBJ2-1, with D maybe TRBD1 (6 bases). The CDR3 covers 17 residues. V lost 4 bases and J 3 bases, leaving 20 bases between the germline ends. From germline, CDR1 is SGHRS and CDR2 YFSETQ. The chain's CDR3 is CASSRTVGFSSYNEQFF. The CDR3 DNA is TGCGCCAGCAGCCGGACAGTCGGCTTTTCCAGCTACAATGAGCAGTTCTTC.

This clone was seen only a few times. The CDR3 reads CASSRPYSGTEAFF. Here the CDR3 DNA reads TGTGCCAGCAGCCGGCCGTATTCGGGAACTGAAGCTTTCTTT. The V call is TRBV7-2, the J call TRBJ1-1; D is ambiguous. Trimming stripped 5 bases from V and 5 bases from J, with 15 bases between. The CDR3 is made up of 14 amino acids. Germline lookup yields CDR1 SGHTA and CDR2 FQGNSA.